A selection of T cell receptor beta chains follows, all from one sample in a study of radiation and T cells in renal cell carcinoma. The protocol was immunoSEQ multiplex PCR, while the TCRdb copy is restricted to in-frame clones and leaves out a portion. The sample shows tens of thousands of clones, around four fifths of them seen only once. Sequences were derived from blood, sampled from a patient whose treatment included radiotherapy and nephrectomy. The receptors here all came from a man aged 50-60 years with renal cell carcinoma. Each CDR3 is given with its conserved first and last residue. The D gene is left open where the match is weak. A row's size may be missing; if present it is once, few, many or a size class.

D gene: NA; V gene: TRBV30; J gene: TRBJ1-5; clone size: NA; CDR3 protein: CAWGYSQNQPQHF; CDR3 DNA: TGTGCCTGGGGGTACAGCCAGAATCAGCCCCAGCATTTT
D gene: NA; V gene: TRBV30; J gene: TRBJ1-3; clone size: NA; CDR3 protein: CAWSVLFSGNTIYF; CDR3 DNA: TGTGCCTGGAGTGTATTATTCTCTGGAAACACCATATATTTT
D gene: NA; V gene: TRBV2; J gene: TRBJ2-3; clone size: once; CDR3 protein: CASLFRFGDTQYF; CDR3 DNA: TGTGCCAGTCTATTTCGTTTTGGGGATACGCAGTATTTT
D gene: NA; V gene: TRBV5-5; J gene: TRBJ1-2; clone size: many; CDR3 protein: CASSFSGSGVGGYTF; CDR3 DNA: TGTGCCAGCAGCTTTAGTGGATCGGGGGTCGGTGGCTACACCTTC
D gene: TRBD1; V gene: TRBV27; J gene: TRBJ1-6; clone size: once; CDR3 protein: CASSLWDSANLHF; CDR3 DNA: TGTGCCAGCAGTTTGTGGGACAGCGCAAACCTCCACTTT
D gene: TRBD2; V gene: TRBV6-5; J gene: TRBJ2-1; clone size: NA; CDR3 protein: CASSYSTAGESNEQFF; CDR3 DNA: TGTGCCAGCAGTTACTCGACAGCGGGAGAGTCCAATGAGCAGTTCTTC
D gene: TRBD1; V gene: TRBV5-1; J gene: TRBJ1-2; clone size: NA; CDR3 protein: CASRQPTGDYGYTF; CDR3 DNA: TGCGCCAGCAGACAACCTACAGGGGACTATGGCTACACCTTC
D gene: NA; V gene: TRBV19; J gene: TRBJ2-2; clone size: NA; CDR3 protein: CATNPPGPRTGELFF; CDR3 DNA: TGTGCCACCAACCCCCCGGGACCTCGCACCGGGGAGCTGTTTTTT
D gene: NA; V gene: TRBV7-3; J gene: TRBJ1-1; clone size: NA; CDR3 protein: CASSLTGSVSEEAFF; CDR3 DNA: TGTGCCAGCAGCTTAACAGGTTCGGTTTCCGAGGAAGCTTTCTTT
D gene: NA; V gene: TRBV19; J gene: TRBJ1-5; clone size: few; CDR3 protein: CASSTLGTAEGQPQHF; CDR3 DNA: TGTGCCAGTAGTACCCTAGGGACTGCTGAGGGTCAGCCCCAGCATTTT
D gene: NA; V gene: TRBV7-9; J gene: TRBJ1-4; clone size: NA; CDR3 protein: CASSLGASTNEKLFF; CDR3 DNA: TGTGCCAGCAGCTTAGGAGCATCAACTAATGAAAAACTGTTTTTT
D gene: NA; V gene: TRBV5-4; J gene: TRBJ1-1; clone size: NA; CDR3 protein: CASTPYGENTEAFF; CDR3 DNA: TGTGCCAGCACGCCTTACGGGGAGAACACTGAAGCTTTCTTT
D gene: TRBD1; V gene: TRBV5-1; J gene: TRBJ2-2; clone size: NA; CDR3 protein: CASSSGQGGSGELFF; CDR3 DNA: TGCGCCAGCAGCTCAGGACAGGGTGGCTCCGGGGAGCTGTTTTTT
D gene: NA; V gene: TRBV30; J gene: TRBJ1-5; clone size: NA; CDR3 protein: CAWQAYSNQPQHF; CDR3 DNA: TGTGCCTGGCAGGCTTATAGCAATCAGCCCCAGCATTTT
D gene: NA; V gene: TRBV9; J gene: TRBJ2-2; clone size: NA; CDR3 protein: CASNELFF; CDR3 DNA: TGTGCCAGCAATGAGCTGTTTTTT
D gene: NA; V gene: TRBV6-1; J gene: TRBJ1-3; clone size: NA; CDR3 protein: CASSPSGNTIYF; CDR3 DNA: TGTGCCAGCAGCCCCTCTGGAAACACCATATATTTT
D gene: TRBD1; V gene: TRBV9; J gene: TRBJ2-3; clone size: NA; CDR3 protein: CASSAGTGPWDTQYF; CDR3 DNA: TGTGCCAGCAGCGCCGGGACAGGTCCGTGGGATACGCAGTATTTT
D gene: NA; V gene: TRBV7-9; J gene: TRBJ2-7; clone size: NA; CDR3 protein: CASMNSYEQYF; CDR3 DNA: TGTGCCAGCATGAATTCCTACGAGCAGTACTTC
D gene: TRBD1; V gene: TRBV27; J gene: TRBJ2-1; clone size: NA; CDR3 protein: CASSWDLGQYNEQFF; CDR3 DNA: TGTGCCAGCAGTTGGGATTTGGGACAGTACAATGAGCAGTTCTTC
D gene: NA; V gene: TRBV2; J gene: TRBJ1-2; clone size: NA; CDR3 protein: CASIGVAADGYTF; CDR3 DNA: TGTGCCAGCATTGGGGTGGCCGCAGATGGCTACACCTTC
D gene: NA; V gene: TRBV5-1; J gene: TRBJ1-1; clone size: NA; CDR3 protein: CASSSGMTGVLNTEAFF; CDR3 DNA: TGCGCCAGCAGCAGCGGAATGACAGGCGTACTGAACACTGAAGCTTTCTTT
D gene: NA; V gene: TRBV5-1; J gene: TRBJ2-7; clone size: NA; CDR3 protein: CASMETHSYEQYF; CDR3 DNA: TGCGCCAGCATGGAGACCCATTCCTACGAGCAGTACTTC
D gene: NA; V gene: TRBV19; J gene: TRBJ1-1; clone size: NA; CDR3 protein: CASRQGYTEAFF; CDR3 DNA: TGTGCCAGTAGGCAGGGTTACACTGAAGCTTTCTTT
D gene: NA; V gene: TRBV6-6; J gene: TRBJ2-7; clone size: NA; CDR3 protein: CASSYPDRAYEQYF; CDR3 DNA: TGTGCCAGCAGTTACCCGGACAGAGCCTACGAGCAGTACTTC
D gene: TRBD2; V gene: TRBV9; J gene: TRBJ2-5; clone size: NA; CDR3 protein: CASSVGPSGTQETQYF; CDR3 DNA: TGTGCCAGCAGCGTAGGGCCTAGCGGGACCCAAGAGACCCAGTACTTC
D gene: NA; V gene: TRBV2; J gene: TRBJ2-5; clone size: NA; CDR3 protein: CASRLSGVHKETQYF; CDR3 DNA: TGTGCCAGCAGACTATCGGGCGTCCATAAAGAGACCCAGTACTTC
D gene: NA; V gene: TRBV4-1; J gene: TRBJ2-5; clone size: NA; CDR3 protein: CASSQGSGVVETQYF; CDR3 DNA: TGCGCCAGCAGCCAAGGGAGTGGGGTAGTCGAGACCCAGTACTTC
D gene: NA; V gene: TRBV7-2; J gene: TRBJ2-5; clone size: NA; CDR3 protein: CASSLGTRGSQYF; CDR3 DNA: TGTGCCAGCAGCCTAGGGACCCGGGGGTCCCAGTACTTC
D gene: NA; V gene: TRBV10-3; J gene: TRBJ2-2; clone size: NA; CDR3 protein: CAIGGRVNTGELFF; CDR3 DNA: TGTGCCATAGGAGGTAGGGTGAACACCGGGGAGCTGTTTTTT
D gene: NA; V gene: TRBV4-1; J gene: TRBJ2-5; clone size: once; CDR3 protein: CASSQEQRQETQYF; CDR3 DNA: TGCGCCAGCAGCCAAGAACAACGCCAAGAGACCCAGTACTTC
D gene: NA; V gene: TRBV6-6; J gene: TRBJ1-2; clone size: NA; CDR3 protein: CASSWDGKNYGYTF; CDR3 DNA: TGTGCCAGCAGTTGGGACGGAAAGAACTATGGCTACACCTTC
D gene: TRBD2; V gene: TRBV28; J gene: TRBJ2-1; clone size: NA; CDR3 protein: CASSNGGLAGRWAFF; CDR3 DNA: TGTGCCAGCAGTAACGGCGGGCTAGCGGGTAGGTGGGCGTTCTTC
D gene: TRBD1; V gene: TRBV11-2; J gene: TRBJ1-3; clone size: NA; CDR3 protein: CASSSLQGAYSGNTIYF; CDR3 DNA: TGTGCCAGCAGCTCACTACAGGGGGCTTACTCTGGAAACACCATATATTTT
D gene: TRBD1; V gene: TRBV30; J gene: TRBJ1-3; clone size: NA; CDR3 protein: CAWSYSGGGNTIYF; CDR3 DNA: TGTGCCTGGAGTTATTCAGGGGGCGGAAACACCATATATTTT
D gene: NA; V gene: TRBV5-6; J gene: TRBJ1-5; clone size: NA; CDR3 protein: CASSLRRYSNQPQHF; CDR3 DNA: TGTGCCAGCAGCTTACGACGATATAGCAATCAGCCCCAGCATTTT
D gene: NA; V gene: TRBV12-5; J gene: TRBJ2-3; clone size: NA; CDR3 protein: CASGSPHLLGRDTQYF; CDR3 DNA: TGTGCTAGTGGTTCCCCCCACCTCCTCGGCAGAGATACGCAGTATTTT
D gene: TRBD1; V gene: TRBV11-3; J gene: TRBJ2-1; clone size: NA; CDR3 protein: CASSLAGGTYNEQFF; CDR3 DNA: TGTGCCAGCAGCTTAGCAGGGGGCACTTACAATGAGCAGTTCTTC
D gene: NA; V gene: TRBV30; J gene: TRBJ1-4; clone size: NA; CDR3 protein: CACYTEKLFF; CDR3 DNA: TGTGCCTGCTATACTGAAAAACTGTTTTTT
D gene: TRBD1; V gene: TRBV6-5; J gene: TRBJ1-5; clone size: NA; CDR3 protein: CASSGGTGYQPQHF; CDR3 DNA: TGTGCCAGCAGTGGGGGGACAGGGTATCAGCCCCAGCATTTT
D gene: NA; V gene: TRBV9; J gene: TRBJ1-2; clone size: once; CDR3 protein: CASSVQVRDGYTF; CDR3 DNA: TGTGCCAGCAGCGTACAGGTTCGAGATGGCTACACCTTC
D gene: TRBD1; V gene: TRBV4-1; J gene: TRBJ2-7; clone size: NA; CDR3 protein: CASSQTGGAERYEQYF; CDR3 DNA: TGCGCCAGCAGCCAGACAGGGGGCGCTGAACGCTACGAGCAGTACTTC
D gene: TRBD2; V gene: TRBV10-3; J gene: TRBJ2-6; clone size: NA; CDR3 protein: CAISDHTSGGTTGANVLTF; CDR3 DNA: TGTGCCATCAGTGACCATACTAGCGGGGGTACGACTGGGGCCAACGTCCTGACTTTC
D gene: NA; V gene: TRBV4-3; J gene: TRBJ1-2; clone size: once; CDR3 protein: CASSHISASYGYTF; CDR3 DNA: TGCGCCAGCAGCCACATCAGTGCTAGCTATGGCTACACCTTC
D gene: NA; V gene: TRBV13; J gene: TRBJ2-3; clone size: NA; CDR3 protein: CASSLGSGVGTDTQYF; CDR3 DNA: TGTGCCAGCAGCTTAGGTTCCGGGGTGGGAACAGATACGCAGTATTTT
D gene: NA; V gene: TRBV2; J gene: TRBJ2-2; clone size: once; CDR3 protein: CASIEGANTGELFF; CDR3 DNA: TGTGCCAGCATTGAGGGGGCGAACACCGGGGAGCTGTTTTTT
D gene: NA; V gene: TRBV19; J gene: TRBJ1-2; clone size: NA; CDR3 protein: CASSIMIEGNGYTF; CDR3 DNA: TGTGCCAGTAGTATAATGATTGAGGGGAATGGCTACACCTTC
D gene: TRBD2; V gene: TRBV2; J gene: TRBJ2-5; clone size: NA; CDR3 protein: CASSRGLAETQYF; CDR3 DNA: TGTGCCAGCAGTAGGGGACTAGCAGAGACCCAGTACTTC
D gene: TRBD2; V gene: TRBV5-5; J gene: TRBJ2-7; clone size: NA; CDR3 protein: CASIPGLAPSEQYF; CDR3 DNA: TGTGCCAGCATCCCGGGACTAGCTCCCTCCGAGCAGTACTTC
D gene: NA; V gene: TRBV2; J gene: TRBJ1-1; clone size: NA; CDR3 protein: CASNQVNTEAFF; CDR3 DNA: TGTGCCAGCAATCAGGTGAACACTGAAGCTTTCTTT
D gene: TRBD2; V gene: TRBV11-3; J gene: TRBJ2-7; clone size: NA; CDR3 protein: CASSPRGGYEQYF; CDR3 DNA: TGTGCCAGCAGCCCCCGGGGGGGCTACGAGCAGTACTTC
D gene: TRBD1; V gene: TRBV28; J gene: TRBJ2-7; clone size: NA; CDR3 protein: CASRTTGATYEQYF; CDR3 DNA: TGTGCCAGCAGGACGACAGGGGCTACCTACGAGCAGTACTTC
D gene: NA; V gene: TRBV7-2; J gene: TRBJ2-3; clone size: NA; CDR3 protein: CASSPIRGDTQYF; CDR3 DNA: TGTGCCAGCAGTCCAATCCGCGGGGATACGCAGTATTTT
D gene: TRBD1; V gene: TRBV19; J gene: TRBJ1-5; clone size: once; CDR3 protein: CASSIFRGTGKDQPQHF; CDR3 DNA: TGTGCCAGTAGTATTTTTCGAGGGACAGGGAAAGATCAGCCCCAGCATTTT
D gene: NA; V gene: TRBV7-3; J gene: TRBJ2-3; clone size: NA; CDR3 protein: CASSRTNSGTDTQYF; CDR3 DNA: TGTGCCAGCAGCCGGACTAATTCTGGCACAGATACGCAGTATTTT
D gene: TRBD1; V gene: TRBV19; J gene: TRBJ2-7; clone size: NA; CDR3 protein: CASSMGTENYEQYF; CDR3 DNA: TGTGCCAGTAGTATGGGGACAGAGAACTACGAGCAGTACTTC
D gene: NA; V gene: TRBV28; J gene: TRBJ2-7; clone size: NA; CDR3 protein: CASSPQIDEQYF; CDR3 DNA: TGTGCCAGCAGTCCCCAGATTGACGAGCAGTACTTC
D gene: TRBD2; V gene: TRBV19; J gene: TRBJ2-2; clone size: NA; CDR3 protein: CASKLLAGVGELFF; CDR3 DNA: TGTGCCAGTAAACTACTAGCGGGAGTCGGGGAGCTGTTTTTT
D gene: TRBD2; V gene: TRBV2; J gene: TRBJ2-7; clone size: NA; CDR3 protein: CASNGWGTKQYF; CDR3 DNA: TGTGCCAGCAACGGGTGGGGGACTAAGCAGTACTTC